Listed below are T cell receptor beta chains from one sample, sequenced in a study of shared clonotypes between healthy human individuals. The protocol was immunoSEQ multiplex PCR, while the TCRdb copy is restricted to in-frame clones and leaves out a portion. Of roughly 2.1 million clones in the sample, just over 90% were seen once. What was sequenced was naive CD8+ T cells from PBMCs. The receptor source for this set is a young man in good health. Some clones in this sample may be carry-over from other donors' samples. CDR3s include the opening cysteine and the closing phenylalanine or tryptophan. A D gene is named only where the DNA matches it firmly. For some rows the clone size is stated as once, few or many, or as a class when expanded; others skip it.

v_call	clone_size	j_call	d_call	cdr3_nt	cdr3_aa
TRBV28	.	TRBJ1-1	.	TGTGCCAGCAGTTTAATCAACAGGTCCCCTGAAGCTTTCTTT	CASSLINRSPEAFF
TRBV5-4	.	TRBJ1-1	.	TGTGCCAGCAGCTCCCTGTTGGAAGGCCTAACTGAAGCTTTCTTT	CASSSLLEGLTEAFF
TRBV6-6	.	TRBJ2-2	.	TGTGCCAGCAGTTACAGTGCAAGAGGGGAGCTGTTTTTT	CASSYSARGELFF
TRBV4-2	.	TRBJ2-1	TRBD1	TGTGCCAGCAGCCAACGACAGGGCTCCTACAATGAGCAGTTCTTC	CASSQRQGSYNEQFF
TRBV6-5	few	TRBJ1-5	.	TGTGCCAGCAGTAATAAGGCGTTTAGCAATCAGCCCCAGCATTTT	CASSNKAFSNQPQHF
TRBV15	.	TRBJ2-2	.	TGTGCCACCAGCGAACGGGACTCGTGGGCCGGGGAGCTGTTTTTT	CATSERDSWAGELFF
TRBV29-1	few	TRBJ1-1	TRBD1	TGCAGCGTTGATCGGGACAGAAAAGCTTTCTTT	CSVDRDRKAFF
TRBV2	.	TRBJ2-3	.	TGTGCCAGCACGAGCGGGCCCACAGATACGCAGTATTTT	CASTSGPTDTQYF
TRBV28	.	TRBJ2-2	TRBD1	TGTGCCACGGAAACAGGGGGGCTTTTCGGGGAGCTGTTTTTT	CATETGGLFGELFF
TRBV27	.	TRBJ1-2	TRBD1	TGTGCCAGCAGAGAAAGGGGGCAGGGCTACACCTTC	CASRERGQGYTF
TRBV27	.	TRBJ1-5	.	TGTGCCAGCACTAACCGGGGGGGCCGCGGTCAGCCCCAGCATTTT	CASTNRGGRGQPQHF
TRBV9	.	TRBJ2-7	.	TGTGCCAGCAGCCCCAACCCCTACGAGCAGTACTTC	CASSPNPYEQYF
TRBV7-2	once	TRBJ2-1	.	TGTGCCAGCAGCTTTAGGGTAGACTACAATGAGCAGTTCTTC	CASSFRVDYNEQFF
TRBV7-3	.	TRBJ2-2	.	TGTGCCAGCAGCTTAATCTCTGGCGGGGAGCTGTTTTTT	CASSLISGGELFF
TRBV7-8	.	TRBJ1-2	.	TGTGCCAGCAGCTTAGCGAGGTTAGGGGGCTATGGCTACACCTTC	CASSLARLGGYGYTF
TRBV6-4	.	TRBJ2-6	TRBD2	TGTGCCAGGTGGGGGGGTTTGAACGTCCTGACTTTC	CARWGGLNVLTF
TRBV5-4	.	TRBJ2-1	.	TGTGCCAGCAGCTTGGTAGGGTCTAATGAGCAGTTCTTC	CASSLVGSNEQFF
TRBV9	few	TRBJ1-2	TRBD1	TGTGCCAGCAGCGAGGGAAAAGCGACAGGGAGGGAAGGCTACACCTTC	CASSEGKATGREGYTF
TRBV6-5	.	TRBJ2-1	TRBD2	TGTGCCAGCAGTTACCTAGCGGGATCGTCCTACAATGAGCAGTTCTTC	CASSYLAGSSYNEQFF
TRBV19	.	TRBJ2-3	TRBD2	TGTGCCAGTAGTATTGGTCCTAGCGGGGCGAGCACAGATACGCAGTATTTT	CASSIGPSGASTDTQYF
TRBV12-2	.	TRBJ2-7	.	TGTGCAAGTCGCTTAGCCCCGGGCCAGCCAAACAAACCCTACGAGCAGTACTTC	CASRLAPGQPNKPYEQYF
TRBV7-6	.	TRBJ2-2	.	TGTGCCAGCAGCGAGGGGGTTTACGCGAACACCGGGGAGCTGTTTTTT	CASSEGVYANTGELFF
TRBV7-9	.	TRBJ1-3	TRBD1	TGTGCCAGCAGCTACGACAGGGTTGGAAACACCATATATTTT	CASSYDRVGNTIYF